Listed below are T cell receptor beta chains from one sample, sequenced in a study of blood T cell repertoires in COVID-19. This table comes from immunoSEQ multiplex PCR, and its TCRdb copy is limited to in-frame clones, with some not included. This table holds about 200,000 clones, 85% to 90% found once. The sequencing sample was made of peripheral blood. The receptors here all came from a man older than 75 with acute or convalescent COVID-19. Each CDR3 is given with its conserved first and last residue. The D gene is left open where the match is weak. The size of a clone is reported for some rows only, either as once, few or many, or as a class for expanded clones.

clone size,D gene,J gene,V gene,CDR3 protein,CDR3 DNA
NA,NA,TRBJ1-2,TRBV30,CAWSEVGVSGNYGYTF,TGTGCCTGGAGCGAGGTAGGGGTCTCCGGGAACTATGGCTACACCTTC
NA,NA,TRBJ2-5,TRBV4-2,CASSQGSGTRQETQYF,TGTGCCAGCAGCCAAGGCTCCGGGACTCGCCAAGAGACCCAGTACTTC
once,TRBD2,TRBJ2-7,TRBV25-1,CASSLSGRAYEQYF,TGTGCCAGCAGTCTCAGCGGGAGGGCCTACGAGCAGTACTTC
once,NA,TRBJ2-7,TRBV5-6,CASSFSPYGGEQYF,TGTGCCAGCAGCTTCTCGCCTTACGGAGGAGAGCAGTACTTC
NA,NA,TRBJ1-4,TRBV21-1,CASSNGTAGPNEKLFF,TGTGCCAGCAGCAACGGGACGGCGGGGCCTAATGAAAAACTGTTTTTT
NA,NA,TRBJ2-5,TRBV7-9,CASSLLGQVSQETQYF,TGTGCCAGCAGCTTGTTGGGGCAGGTATCCCAGGAGACCCAGTACTTC
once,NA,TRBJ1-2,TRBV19,CASSRGPRQLYGYTF,TGTGCCAGTAGTAGGGGGCCAAGGCAGCTCTATGGCTACACCTTC
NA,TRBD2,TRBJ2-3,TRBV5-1,CASSRPSGSTDTQYF,TGCGCCAGCAGCCGACCTAGCGGAAGCACAGATACGCAGTATTTT
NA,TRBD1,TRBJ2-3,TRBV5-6,CASSSLGQGTDTQYF,TGTGCCAGCAGCTCGTTGGGACAGGGCACAGATACGCAGTATTTT
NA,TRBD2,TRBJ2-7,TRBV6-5,CASGEGRSYEQYF,TGTGCCAGCGGGGAGGGCAGGTCTTACGAGCAGTACTTC
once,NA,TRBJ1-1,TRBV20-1,CSAPRQAEAFF,TGCAGTGCTCCAAGACAGGCCGAAGCTTTCTTT
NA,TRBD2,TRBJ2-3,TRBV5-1,CASSLFGSASGSTDTQYF,TGCGCCAGCAGCTTGTTCGGATCGGCTAGCGGGAGTACGGATACGCAGTATTTT
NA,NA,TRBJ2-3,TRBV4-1,CASSQEVNRDTQYF,TGCGCCAGCAGCCAGGAAGTGAACAGGGATACGCAGTATTTT
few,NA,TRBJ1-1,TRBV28,CASLSPTAEAFF,TGTGCCAGCCTTTCTCCGACAGCTGAAGCTTTCTTT
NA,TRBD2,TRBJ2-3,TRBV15,CATSRDRAGGTDTQYF,TGTGCCACCAGCAGAGACAGGGCGGGGGGCACAGATACGCAGTATTTT
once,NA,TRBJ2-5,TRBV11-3,CASSRSLWTQYF,TGTGCCAGCAGCCGTTCTCTCTGGACCCAGTACTTC
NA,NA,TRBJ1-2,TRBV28,CASSLRGYGYTF,TGTGCCAGCAGTTTAAGGGGGTACGGCTACACCTTC
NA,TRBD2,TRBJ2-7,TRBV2,CASSGSGGYPYEQYF,TGTGCCAGCAGTGGGTCGGGAGGTTACCCCTACGAGCAGTACTTC
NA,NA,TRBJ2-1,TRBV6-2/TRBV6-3,CASSYLNEQFF,TGTGCCAGCAGTTATTTAAATGAGCAGTTCTTC
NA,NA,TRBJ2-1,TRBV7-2,CASGLRQVPNEQFF,TGTGCCAGCGGCCTTCGACAGGTCCCAAATGAGCAGTTCTTC
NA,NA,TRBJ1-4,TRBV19,CASSIAAGDEKLFF,TGTGCCAGTAGTATAGCTGCGGGGGACGAAAAACTGTTTTTT
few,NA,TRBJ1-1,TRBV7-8,CASSSLQGGGTEAFF,TGTGCCAGCAGCTCCCTACAGGGCGGAGGTACTGAAGCTTTCTTT
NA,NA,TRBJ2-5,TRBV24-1,CATSDSGRVGETQYF,TGTGCCACCAGTGATTCGGGCAGGGTGGGAGAGACCCAGTACTTC
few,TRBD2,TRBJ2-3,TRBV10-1,CASSRGGTDTQYF,TGCGCCAGCAGCCGGGGGGGCACAGATACGCAGTATTTT
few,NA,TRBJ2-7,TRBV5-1,CASSLASGGNDEQYF,TGCGCCAGCAGCTTGGCGTCAGGGGGGAATGACGAGCAGTACTTC
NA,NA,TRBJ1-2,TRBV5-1,CASQIGGGNYGYTF,TGCGCCAGCCAAATTGGGGGCGGAAACTATGGCTACACCTTC
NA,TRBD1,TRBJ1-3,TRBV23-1,CATPPPGQPQPGNTIYF,TGCGCCACCCCGCCCCCGGGACAGCCACAGCCTGGAAACACCATATATTTT
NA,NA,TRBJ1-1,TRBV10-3,CAISEQGMNTEAFF,TGTGCCATCAGTGAGCAGGGGATGAACACTGAAGCTTTCTTT